The present T cell receptor beta chain was sequenced within a study of CD8+CD57+ T cells in acquired aplastic anemia. Study in general: Isolated CD4+ and CD8+ cells, once sorted, yielded DNA averaging roughly 3 ug. Healthy donors had, on average, approximately 11 million reads for their CD4+ cells. Study-wide findings and caveats: Patients and controls shared approximately 30 CD8+ CDR3 sequences, highly expressed in patients.

The CDR3 extends over 14 amino acids. The V segment lost 7 bases and the J segment 6 bases; nucleotides outside the gene matches: 5. The germline V gene encodes CDR1 SNHLY and CDR2 FYNNEI. This clonotype was detected only a few times. What it recognizes is unknown. The TCR beta profiling, which covered VDJ combination and CDR3 sequence, was carried out using genomic DNA as the template. TCRdb re-called the reads with MiXCR, one entry per CDR3 protein. The sample consists of around 190,000 distinct CDR3 sequences, roughly 55% of them appearing once. Material: sorted CD4+, CD8+, or CD8+CD57+ T cells (not recorded which) from PBMCs. This sequence originates from a human donor in good health. The genes are TRBV2 and TRBJ2-2, with 10 positions matching TRBD2. In DNA form, the CDR3 reads TGTGCCAGCATGAATAGCGGGGGGTCCGGGGAGCTGTTTTTT. It is translated as CASMNSGGSGELFF.